Presented here are 10 T cell receptor beta chains from one specimen sequenced in a study of naive and memory T cell subsets (dated by TCRdb to about 2017). Beyond this particular receptor, the publication reports: Naive repertoires, especially CD8, contained a few larger clonotypes, possibly memory cells re-expressing CD45RA.

Receptors were amplified or captured by UMI-ligation and nested PCR. Sequencing was carried out with an Illumina MiSeq. To cover both TRBC1 and TRBC2, the beta constant-region primer consisted of an equimolar mix of two oligonucleotides. The ligated cDNA went through four rounds of PCR with nested alpha and beta constant-region primers together with the SP2 primer. TCRdb reanalyzed the raw reads on its own, using fastp at Q25 for trimming and MiXCR for clone calling, and kept in-frame beta chains. Identical CDR3 protein sequences are pooled into one entry, listed with their most common genes and DNA. This sample lists over 110,000 distinct CDR3 sequences; approximately 21% were detected once. The ten biggest clones cover 0.55% to 0.75% of the sample. Antigens of these TCRs are unknown. The sequenced material came from naive CD8+ T cells from blood. The cell subset or site label on this specimen signifies: naive T cells, CD45RA high CD27+. The source is a human donor in good health.

The V and J genes are TRBV28 and TRBJ2-7, with D tentatively TRBD1 (7 bases). The CDR3 loop spans 13 amino acids. The germline CDR1 and CDR2 sequences are MDHEN and SYDVKM. V was clipped by 5 bases and J by 6 bases, with 14 bases between them. CDR3 region: CASSQQGGLEQYF. The CDR3 bases are TGTGCCAGCAGTCAGCAGGGGGGCCTCGAGCAGTACTTC.

This clonotype was found a few times. The chain couples TRBV28 to TRBJ2-7; D uncertain. The V end lost 6 bases, the J end lost 0 bases, and 9 bases lay between the germline ends. Germline CDR1 is MDHEN and CDR2 is SYDVKM. CDR3 length: 13 amino acids. CDR3 coding DNA: TGTGCCAGCAGAATCGGAAGCTCCTACGAGCAGTACTTC. It codes for CASRIGSSYEQYF.

With respect to this clonotype: Compared with germline, one end of the junction differs, possibly owing to a read error. This rearrangement joins TRBV11-2 to TRBJ2-7; D may match TRBD1 or TRBD2 (5 bases each). The CDR3 totals 14 residues. Germline values: CDR1 SGHAT, CDR2 FQNNGV. The CDR3 region is CASSPGTAAYKQYF. The CDR3 DNA reads TGTGCCAGCAGCCCAGGGACCGCAGCCTACAAGCAGTACTTC.

The CDR3 DNA reads as TGTGCCAGCAGCCCTAGCGCAGCCTTATACGAGCAGTACTTC. Protein sequence: CASSPSAALYEQYF. This sequence joins TRBV6-2 or TRBV6-3 and TRBJ2-7; a weak D match, TRBD2 (6 bases). The V gene lost 6 bases and the J gene lost 4 bases, with 16 bases spanning the gap. This CDR3 has 14 amino acids. Germline-derived CDR1 and CDR2 are MNHEY and SVGEGT.

V usage is TRBV5-6 and J usage is TRBJ2-5; no definite D call. Germline V lookup: CDR1 SGHDT, CDR2 YYEEEE. The ends were cut back, 4 bases at V and 4 bases at J, with 8 bases in the middle. There are 12 residues in the CDR3. This CDR3 reads CASSAQAETQYF. The CDR3 DNA is TGTGCCAGCAGCGCCCAGGCAGAGACCCAGTACTTC.

This chain joins TRBV20-1 and TRBJ2-5; 11 nucleotides align to TRBD2. The CDR3 spans 15 residues. Per germline, CDR1 DFQATT and CDR2 SNEGSKA (reference sequence). V trimming: 3 bases; J trimming: 2 bases; junction bases outside the gene matches: 5. The CDR3 loop is CSARPLAGVQETQYF. The DNA for the CDR3 is TGCAGTGCTAGGCCACTAGCGGGAGTTCAAGAGACCCAGTACTTC.

This clonotype appeared a few times. The chain combines TRBV12-5 with TRBJ1-1; 8 nucleotides line up with TRBD1. There are 14 residues in the CDR3. J gave up 1 base and V 5 bases, and 3 bases lay outside the gene matches. Germline V CDR1 and CDR2: LGHNT, FRNRAP. DNA of the CDR3: TGTGCTAGTGGTATCGGGACAGGGAACACTGAAGCTTTCTTT. Translated: CASGIGTGNTEAFF.

This clonotype was picked up a small number of times. The V call is TRBV13, the J call TRBJ2-3; a possible D gene is TRBD1 (6 bases). The CDR3 extends over 14 amino acids. V lost 0 bases, J lost 4 bases, and 8 bases lay in between. The V gene's germline CDR1 is PRHDT and CDR2 FYEKMQ (reference sequence). CDR3 loop: CASSLGQGPDTQYF. For the CDR3, the DNA is TGTGCCAGCAGCTTAGGACAGGGTCCAGATACGCAGTATTTT.

This clonotype was recorded at least ten times. The chain couples TRBV20-1 to TRBJ2-7; no clear D gene. Germline CDR1 reads DFQATT; CDR2 reads SNEGSKA (reference sequence). The CDR3 loop spans 13 amino acids. The V and J ends lost 3 bases and 0 bases respectively, with 9 bases between them. The CDR3 region has the DNA TGCAGTGCTAGGGGCCAAATCTCCTACGAGCAGTACTTC. It encodes CSARGQISYEQYF.

The genes are TRBV6-4 and TRBJ2-1; 8 nucleotides agree with TRBD2. This CDR3 spans 15 amino acids. CDR1 and CDR2 from the germline V gene are MRHNA and SNTAGT. Trimming at V came to 8 bases and at J to 6 bases, leaving 12 bases not matched to a gene. The CDR3 region has the DNA TGTGCCAGCCCTACCACAGCGGGAGCCTGCAATGAGCAGTTCTTC. This encodes CASPTTAGACNEQFF.